A selection of T cell receptor beta chains follows, all from one sample in a study of cytomegalovirus exposure and HLA in healthy donors. Here immunoSEQ multiplex PCR was the method, and the copy in TCRdb shows in-frame clones only, minus some. The data hold about 120,000 clones, with 60% to 80% observed a single time. Sequenced sample: PBMCs. The receptors were gathered from a man aged 50-60 years in good health and CMV-seropositive. Each CDR3 is given with its conserved first and last residue. The order of the fields is CDR3 length, J gene, D gene, clone size, V gene, CDR3 protein, CDR3 DNA. D genes are given only for firm matches. Clone size is given for some rows only: seen once, a few or many times, or a class if the clone is expanded.

cdr3_length: 13
j_call: TRBJ2-1
d_call: -
clone_size: -
v_call: TRBV6-6
cdr3_aa: CASSPDWNNEQFF
cdr3_nt: TGTGCCAGCAGCCCGGACTGGAACAATGAGCAGTTCTTC

cdr3_length: 12
j_call: TRBJ2-7
d_call: -
clone_size: -
v_call: TRBV7-4
cdr3_aa: CASSPRAYEQYF
cdr3_nt: TGTGCCAGCAGCCCCCGAGCCTACGAGCAGTACTTC

cdr3_length: 18
j_call: TRBJ2-6
d_call: -
clone_size: once
v_call: TRBV4-1
cdr3_aa: CASSQPTESHPGANVLTF
cdr3_nt: TGCGCCAGCAGCCAACCGACAGAGTCTCATCCTGGGGCCAACGTCCTGACTTTC

cdr3_length: 16
j_call: TRBJ2-1
d_call: TRBD2
clone_size: -
v_call: TRBV27
cdr3_aa: CASSVQRGSSYNEQFF
cdr3_nt: TGTGCCAGCAGTGTTCAGCGGGGGAGCTCCTACAATGAGCAGTTCTTC

cdr3_length: 14
j_call: TRBJ2-5
d_call: -
clone_size: -
v_call: TRBV25-1
cdr3_aa: CASSATTGKETQYF
cdr3_nt: TGTGCCAGCAGTGCCACGACAGGAAAGGAGACCCAGTACTTC

cdr3_length: 15
j_call: TRBJ2-7
d_call: -
clone_size: -
v_call: TRBV4-3
cdr3_aa: CASSQDRYSPYEQYF
cdr3_nt: TGCGCCAGCAGCCAAGATCGATACAGCCCCTACGAGCAGTACTTC

cdr3_length: 14
j_call: TRBJ1-2
d_call: TRBD1
clone_size: -
v_call: TRBV28
cdr3_aa: CASSFQDRRYGYTF
cdr3_nt: TGTGCCAGCAGTTTCCAGGACAGGCGTTATGGCTACACCTTC

cdr3_length: 16
j_call: TRBJ2-3
d_call: TRBD2
clone_size: -
v_call: TRBV27
cdr3_aa: CASSSLAGFSTDTQYF
cdr3_nt: TGTGCCAGCAGTTCTTTAGCGGGCTTTTCCACAGATACGCAGTATTTT

cdr3_length: 14
j_call: TRBJ1-2
d_call: -
clone_size: -
v_call: TRBV19
cdr3_aa: CASTGRGRSVGYTF
cdr3_nt: TGTGCCAGTACCGGCAGGGGCCGCAGCGTTGGCTACACCTTC

cdr3_length: 13
j_call: TRBJ2-7
d_call: TRBD1
clone_size: -
v_call: TRBV19
cdr3_aa: CASGGDRGYEQYF
cdr3_nt: TGTGCCAGTGGGGGGGACAGGGGCTACGAGCAGTACTTC

cdr3_length: 15
j_call: TRBJ2-5
d_call: TRBD2
clone_size: -
v_call: TRBV7-6
cdr3_aa: CASSELAGGQETQYF
cdr3_nt: TGTGCCAGCAGCGAACTAGCGGGGGGCCAAGAGACCCAGTACTTC

cdr3_length: 13
j_call: TRBJ1-2
d_call: -
clone_size: -
v_call: TRBV7-9
cdr3_aa: CASRSTEAKGYTF
cdr3_nt: TGTGCCAGCAGATCGACCGAGGCCAAAGGCTACACCTTC

cdr3_length: 13
j_call: TRBJ2-1
d_call: -
clone_size: -
v_call: TRBV5-1
cdr3_aa: CASSLSSYNEQFF
cdr3_nt: TGCGCCAGCAGCCTGAGCTCCTACAATGAGCAGTTCTTC

cdr3_length: 13
j_call: TRBJ1-6
d_call: -
clone_size: -
v_call: TRBV29-1
cdr3_aa: CSVFGGPGRSLHF
cdr3_nt: TGCAGCGTGTTTGGAGGGCCCGGGCGATCCCTCCACTTT

cdr3_length: 13
j_call: TRBJ1-1
d_call: -
clone_size: -
v_call: TRBV28
cdr3_aa: CASGSLTGTEAFF
cdr3_nt: TGTGCCAGCGGATCTCTGACGGGCACTGAAGCTTTCTTT

cdr3_length: 13
j_call: TRBJ2-7
d_call: TRBD1
clone_size: -
v_call: TRBV19
cdr3_aa: CASSTQGTYEQYF
cdr3_nt: TGTGCCAGTAGTACACAGGGGACCTACGAGCAGTACTTC

cdr3_length: 15
j_call: TRBJ1-4
d_call: -
clone_size: -
v_call: TRBV29-1
cdr3_aa: CSVGVGGQTNEKLFF
cdr3_nt: TGCAGCGTTGGGGTAGGAGGGCAGACCAATGAAAAACTGTTTTTT

cdr3_length: 18
j_call: TRBJ1-3
d_call: TRBD1
clone_size: -
v_call: TRBV23-1
cdr3_aa: CASSTQGAGGLSGNTIYF
cdr3_nt: TGCGCCAGCAGTACACAGGGGGCGGGGGGCCTCTCTGGAAACACCATATATTTT

cdr3_length: 15
j_call: TRBJ1-5
d_call: TRBD1
clone_size: -
v_call: TRBV9
cdr3_aa: CASSIQGESGQPQHF
cdr3_nt: TGTGCCAGCAGCATACAGGGGGAGAGCGGTCAGCCCCAGCATTTT

cdr3_length: 12
j_call: TRBJ2-1
d_call: -
clone_size: -
v_call: TRBV6-1
cdr3_aa: CASTGDVNEQFF
cdr3_nt: TGTGCCAGCACAGGGGATGTCAATGAGCAGTTCTTC

cdr3_length: 12
j_call: TRBJ2-3
d_call: -
clone_size: few
v_call: TRBV18
cdr3_aa: CASSPVGDTQYF
cdr3_nt: TGTGCCAGCTCACCTGTCGGGGATACGCAGTATTTT

cdr3_length: 14
j_call: TRBJ2-7
d_call: -
clone_size: -
v_call: TRBV2
cdr3_aa: CASSENPETYEQYF
cdr3_nt: TGTGCCAGCAGTGAAAACCCGGAGACCTACGAGCAGTACTTC

cdr3_length: 15
j_call: TRBJ1-4
d_call: -
clone_size: -
v_call: TRBV28
cdr3_aa: CASSSPTVWNEKLFF
cdr3_nt: TGTGCCAGCAGTTCCCCCACGGTGTGGAATGAAAAACTGTTTTTT

cdr3_length: 17
j_call: TRBJ2-7
d_call: TRBD2
clone_size: -
v_call: TRBV11-2
cdr3_aa: CASSLRGGEAGVYEQYF
cdr3_nt: TGTGCCAGCAGCTTAAGGGGTGGAGAAGCGGGGGTCTACGAGCAGTACTTC

cdr3_length: 15
j_call: TRBJ1-4
d_call: TRBD1
clone_size: -
v_call: TRBV5-1
cdr3_aa: CASSQGGQGSEKLFF
cdr3_nt: TGCGCCAGCAGCCAGGGGGGACAGGGGTCAGAAAAACTGTTTTTT

cdr3_length: 16
j_call: TRBJ2-7
d_call: -
clone_size: -
v_call: TRBV19
cdr3_aa: CASSIDGEGGAYEQYF
cdr3_nt: TGTGCCAGTAGTATAGATGGGGAAGGGGGGGCCTACGAGCAGTACTTC

cdr3_length: 15
j_call: TRBJ1-5
d_call: -
clone_size: -
v_call: TRBV18
cdr3_aa: CASSPLSRGEQPQHF
cdr3_nt: TGTGCCAGCTCACCACTTTCCAGGGGTGAGCAGCCCCAGCATTTT

cdr3_length: 14
j_call: TRBJ1-5
d_call: TRBD1
clone_size: -
v_call: TRBV28
cdr3_aa: CASSLVQGNQPQHF
cdr3_nt: TGTGCCAGCAGTTTGGTACAGGGGAATCAGCCCCAGCATTTT

cdr3_length: 17
j_call: TRBJ2-7
d_call: -
clone_size: -
v_call: TRBV21-1
cdr3_aa: CASSKAWYDRDSYEQYF
cdr3_nt: TGTGCCAGCAGCAAAGCGTGGTACGATCGGGATTCCTACGAGCAGTACTTC

cdr3_length: 17
j_call: TRBJ2-5
d_call: TRBD2
clone_size: -
v_call: TRBV19
cdr3_aa: CASSIGGRGSGQETQYF
cdr3_nt: TGTGCCAGTAGTATTGGGGGGAGGGGAAGCGGTCAAGAGACCCAGTACTTC

cdr3_length: 12
j_call: TRBJ1-2
d_call: -
clone_size: -
v_call: TRBV18
cdr3_aa: CASSLEDYGYTF
cdr3_nt: TGTGCCAGCTCACTAGAAGACTATGGCTACACCTTC

cdr3_length: 14
j_call: TRBJ2-1
d_call: TRBD1
clone_size: once
v_call: TRBV9
cdr3_aa: CASSRDSGYNEQFF
cdr3_nt: TGTGCCAGCAGCCGGGACAGCGGATACAATGAGCAGTTCTTC

cdr3_length: 16
j_call: TRBJ1-3
d_call: -
clone_size: -
v_call: TRBV7-2
cdr3_aa: CASSLSPSTAGNTIYF
cdr3_nt: TGTGCCAGCAGCTTAAGCCCCAGTACAGCTGGAAACACCATATATTTT

cdr3_length: 23
j_call: TRBJ2-3
d_call: -
clone_size: once
v_call: TRBV28
cdr3_aa: CASSSPRVWTPGYEAGSKDTQYF
cdr3_nt: TGTGCCAGCAGTTCACCCCGAGTTTGGACTCCCGGATACGAGGCGGGAAGTAAAGATACGCAGTATTTT

cdr3_length: 15
j_call: TRBJ2-2
d_call: -
clone_size: few
v_call: TRBV5-5
cdr3_aa: CASSSSRGGDGELFF
cdr3_nt: TGTGCCAGCAGCTCTTCACGAGGGGGGGACGGGGAGCTGTTTTTT

cdr3_length: 13
j_call: TRBJ1-2
d_call: TRBD1
clone_size: -
v_call: TRBV7-2
cdr3_aa: CASSLDRGYGYTF
cdr3_nt: TGTGCCAGCAGCTTAGACAGGGGTTATGGCTACACCTTC

cdr3_length: 16
j_call: TRBJ2-1
d_call: -
clone_size: -
v_call: TRBV5-1
cdr3_aa: CASSLWAGNSYNEQFF
cdr3_nt: TGCGCCAGCAGCTTGTGGGCGGGGAATTCCTACAATGAGCAGTTCTTC

cdr3_length: 18
j_call: TRBJ2-5
d_call: -
clone_size: few
v_call: TRBV4-3
cdr3_aa: CASSQDRGTGKYQETQYF
cdr3_nt: TGCGCCAGCAGCCAAGATCGAGGAACAGGGAAGTACCAAGAGACCCAGTACTTC

cdr3_length: 14
j_call: TRBJ2-3
d_call: -
clone_size: -
v_call: TRBV11-2
cdr3_aa: CASSYGTPKGTQYF
cdr3_nt: TGTGCCAGCAGCTACGGGACACCCAAGGGTACGCAATATTTT

cdr3_length: 13
j_call: TRBJ1-2
d_call: -
clone_size: -
v_call: TRBV28
cdr3_aa: CASSLSGDYGYTF
cdr3_nt: TGTGCCAGCAGTTTGTCAGGGGACTATGGCTACACCTTC

cdr3_length: 19
j_call: TRBJ1-3
d_call: -
clone_size: -
v_call: TRBV4-1
cdr3_aa: CASSPIDSPGQNSGNTIYF
cdr3_nt: TGCGCCAGCAGCCCAATAGATTCCCCGGGACAAAACTCTGGAAACACCATATATTTT

cdr3_length: 15
j_call: TRBJ2-7
d_call: TRBD2
clone_size: -
v_call: TRBV19
cdr3_aa: CATGTSGGVNYEQYF
cdr3_nt: TGTGCCACCGGGACTAGCGGGGGGGTTAACTACGAGCAGTACTTC

cdr3_length: 16
j_call: TRBJ2-5
d_call: TRBD2
clone_size: -
v_call: TRBV6-5
cdr3_aa: CASSYRGLASQETQYF
cdr3_nt: TGTGCCAGCAGTTACCGGGGACTAGCAAGCCAAGAGACCCAGTACTTC

cdr3_length: 15
j_call: TRBJ1-5
d_call: -
clone_size: once
v_call: TRBV28
cdr3_aa: CASSYFPDSNQPQHF
cdr3_nt: TGTGCCAGCAGTTACTTCCCCGATAGCAATCAGCCCCAGCATTTT

cdr3_length: 13
j_call: TRBJ2-7
d_call: TRBD2
clone_size: few
v_call: TRBV5-5
cdr3_aa: CASSYPGTNEQYF
cdr3_nt: TGTGCCAGCAGCTACCCCGGGACTAACGAGCAGTACTTC

cdr3_length: 12
j_call: TRBJ1-2
d_call: -
clone_size: -
v_call: TRBV5-1
cdr3_aa: CASSFTGTGYTF
cdr3_nt: TGCGCCAGCAGTTTCACCGGGACAGGCTACACCTTC

cdr3_length: 15
j_call: TRBJ1-2
d_call: -
clone_size: -
v_call: TRBV21-1
cdr3_aa: CARYTGTPANYGYTF
cdr3_nt: TGTGCCCGCTATACCGGGACACCCGCTAACTATGGCTACACCTTC

cdr3_length: 14
j_call: TRBJ2-7
d_call: -
clone_size: -
v_call: TRBV7-6
cdr3_aa: CASILQGLYYEQYF
cdr3_nt: TGTGCCAGCATCCTGCAGGGGCTTTACTACGAGCAGTACTTC

cdr3_length: 15
j_call: TRBJ2-7
d_call: TRBD1
clone_size: -
v_call: TRBV25-1
cdr3_aa: CASSDGIQGGYEQYF
cdr3_nt: TGTGCCAGCAGTGATGGGATACAGGGGGGCTACGAGCAGTACTTC

cdr3_length: 15
j_call: TRBJ2-5
d_call: TRBD2
clone_size: -
v_call: TRBV2
cdr3_aa: CASSAQGLAEETQYF
cdr3_nt: TGTGCCAGCAGTGCGCAAGGACTAGCGGAAGAGACCCAGTACTTC

cdr3_length: 14
j_call: TRBJ2-1
d_call: TRBD1
clone_size: -
v_call: TRBV27
cdr3_aa: CASAWDRWGNEQFF
cdr3_nt: TGTGCCAGTGCCTGGGACAGGTGGGGCAATGAGCAGTTCTTC

cdr3_length: 17
j_call: TRBJ2-2
d_call: TRBD2
clone_size: few
v_call: TRBV27
cdr3_aa: CASSLLAGVLGTGELFF
cdr3_nt: TGTGCCAGCAGTTTACTAGCGGGGGTACTCGGCACCGGGGAGCTGTTTTTT

cdr3_length: 13
j_call: TRBJ2-2
d_call: -
clone_size: -
v_call: TRBV19
cdr3_aa: CASSITGSPELFF
cdr3_nt: TGTGCCAGTAGTATAACAGGCTCTCCCGAGCTGTTTTTT

cdr3_length: 16
j_call: TRBJ1-3
d_call: -
clone_size: -
v_call: TRBV5-1
cdr3_aa: CASSLEGLSSGNTIYF
cdr3_nt: TGCGCCAGCAGCTTGGAGGGGCTGAGCTCTGGAAACACCATATATTTT

cdr3_length: 14
j_call: TRBJ2-5
d_call: -
clone_size: -
v_call: TRBV5-1
cdr3_aa: CASSNAQGSETQYF
cdr3_nt: TGCGCCAGCAGCAATGCCCAGGGAAGCGAGACCCAGTACTTC